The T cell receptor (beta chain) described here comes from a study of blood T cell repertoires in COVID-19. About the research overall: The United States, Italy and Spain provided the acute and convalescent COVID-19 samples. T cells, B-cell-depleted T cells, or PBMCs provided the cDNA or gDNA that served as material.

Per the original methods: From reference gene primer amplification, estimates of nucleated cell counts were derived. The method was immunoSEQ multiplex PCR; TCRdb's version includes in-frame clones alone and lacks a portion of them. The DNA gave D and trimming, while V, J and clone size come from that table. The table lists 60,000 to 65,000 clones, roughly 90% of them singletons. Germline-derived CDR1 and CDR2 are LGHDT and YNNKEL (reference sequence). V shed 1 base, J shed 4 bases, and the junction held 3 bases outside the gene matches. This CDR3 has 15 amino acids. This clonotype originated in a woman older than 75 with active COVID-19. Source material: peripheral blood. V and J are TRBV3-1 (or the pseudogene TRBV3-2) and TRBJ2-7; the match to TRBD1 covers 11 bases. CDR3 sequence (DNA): TGTGCCAGCAGCCAAGCGGGACAGGGGGTTTACGAGCAGTACTTC. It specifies CASSQAGQGVYEQYF.